This T cell receptor (beta chain) was sequenced during a study of neoadjuvant nivolumab and ipilimumab in lung cancer. Background on the study: Patients got nivolumab 3 mg/kg on days 1, 15 and 29; combination added ipilimumab 1 mg/kg day 1.

Study-wide points: Resected tumors had greater TCR richness and clonality than uninvolved lung. Only two of four nivolumab-treated tumors gained richness and clonality by surgery.

Measured with immunoSEQ multiplex PCR; TCRdb has only the in-frame clones, and not every one. This sample carries about 38,000 clones, 85% to 90% of them seen once, and the ten largest clones take roughly 3.4%. This clone turned up a few times. Its antigen remains unknown. This CDR3 contains 16 residues. Germline V CDR1 and CDR2: SGHRS, YFSETQ. V dropped 3 bases and J dropped 0 bases, with 13 bases sitting between them. The sequences come from peripheral blood, collected before neoadjuvant nivolumab, alone or with ipilimumab. The chain carries TRBV5-1 and TRBJ2-1; D gene uncertain. The sequence was obtained from an adult with non-small cell lung cancer. CDR3 sequence reads: CASSSISTSSYNEQFF. DNA of the CDR3: TGCGCCAGCAGCTCTATCTCGACGAGCTCCTACAATGAGCAGTTCTTC.